This T cell receptor beta chain came from a study of OX40 agonist ivuxolimab in advanced cancers. Context from the whole study: Ivuxolimab was an agonistic, fully human IgG2 monoclonal antibody directed against OX40 (CD134), a costimulatory receptor. Prior anti-PD-1, anti-PD-L1 or anti-CTLA-4 therapy was permitted, and 30% to 45% of dose-escalation patients had received checkpoint inhibitors. The dose-escalation cohort was about 83% male with a mean age of approximately 59 years, ranging from roughly 23 to 79. The purpose of peripheral TCRbeta sequencing was to test whether ivuxolimab changed TCR sequence diversity and led to clonal T-cell expansion. The paper covers the monotherapy dose-escalation part of the phase I ivuxolimab trial, which included N ≈ 57 patients. Intravenous ivuxolimab was administered to patients every 2 weeks at six dose levels: 0.01, 0.1, 0.3, 1.5, 3 and 10 mg/kg. Of the roughly 51 patients in dose escalation, some 20 had hepatocellular carcinoma, roughly 15 had melanoma, 9 had renal cell carcinoma and 9 had head and neck cancer. Three dose-escalation patients achieved partial responses, one with hepatocellular carcinoma and two with cutaneous melanoma.

The research as a whole found: At doses of 0.1 to 3.0 mg/kg, clonal expansion of both CD4+ and CD8+ T cells in blood was seen between baseline and week 6. On average, CD8+ T cells showed more expanded clones than CD4+ T cells after ivuxolimab. In the 0.1-3.0 mg/kg groups, partial responders had among the lowest normalized peripheral clonal expansion, particularly in CD8+ T cells. The antigen specificity of the clonally expanded peripheral T cells was not determined. Low levels of normalized T-cell clonal expansion were also seen in some patients who did not respond.

The CDR3 sequence holds 14 residues, the cysteine and phenylalanine included. The retained sequence is limited to the CDR3, 42 bases, with the frame set at the first base. V lost 3 bases and J lost 3 bases, and the count of bases not matched to a germline gene is 3. The germline V gene (reference sequence) supplies CDR1 LNHNV and CDR2 YYDKDF. About this clone: What antigen it recognizes has not been identified. Per-base qualities were not stored, and no clone one base away is much larger.

Patients with autoimmune disease history or receiving systemic immunosuppression were excluded from the trial. Peripheral blood for TCR sequencing was drawn from every dose cohort at baseline, at cycle 4 day 1 and at cycle 7 day 1. Samples came from an open-label, multicenter, first-in-human phase I dose-escalation trial of ivuxolimab. Adults with locally advanced or metastatic melanoma, renal cell carcinoma, hepatocellular carcinoma or head and neck squamous cell carcinoma were enrolled in the trial. Before TCR sequencing, CD4+ T cells and CD8+ T cells were sorted from peripheral blood as separate populations. Genomic DNA was extracted from sorted cells for sequencing of the TCRbeta CDR3 region. TCRbeta CDR3 regions were sequenced using the immunoSEQ Assay. Sourced from immuneACCESS, this table was stored by TCRdb with only in-frame sequences that have V and J called. A share of the clones is absent; for the studies checked, an unresolved V gene accounts for under half, and the remainder has no known explanation. In this sample the table shows 43,000 or so clones, approximately 86% of which occur a single time. The top ten constitute about 32% of the sample.

Sample: CD4+ or CD8+ T cells sorted from blood, taken in a trial of the OX40 agonist ivuxolimab. This receptor chain uses TRBV15 and TRBJ2-7; TRBD1 matches 9 bases in the middle. The clonotype was recovered from an adult with an advanced solid tumor such as melanoma, head and neck, liver or kidney cancer. The CDR3 region reads CATSRDRGNYEQYF. The bases are TGTGCCACCAGCAGGGACAGGGGCAACTACGAGCAGTACTTC.